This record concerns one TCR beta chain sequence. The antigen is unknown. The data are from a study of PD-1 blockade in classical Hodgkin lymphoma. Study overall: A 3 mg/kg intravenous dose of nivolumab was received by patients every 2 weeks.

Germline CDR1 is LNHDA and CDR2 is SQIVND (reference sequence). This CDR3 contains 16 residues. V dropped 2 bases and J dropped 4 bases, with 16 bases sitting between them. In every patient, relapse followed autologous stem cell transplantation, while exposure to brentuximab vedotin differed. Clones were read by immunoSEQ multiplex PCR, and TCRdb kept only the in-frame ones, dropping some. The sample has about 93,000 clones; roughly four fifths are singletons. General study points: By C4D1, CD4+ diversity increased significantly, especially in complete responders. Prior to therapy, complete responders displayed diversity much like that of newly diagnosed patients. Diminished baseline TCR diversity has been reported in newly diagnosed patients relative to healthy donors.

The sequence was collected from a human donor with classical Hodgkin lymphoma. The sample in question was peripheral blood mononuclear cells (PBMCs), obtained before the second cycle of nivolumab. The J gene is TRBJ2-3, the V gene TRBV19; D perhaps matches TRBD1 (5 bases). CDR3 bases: TGTGCCAGTAGTATACGCGGCAGGGCGAGCGCAGATACGCAGTATTTT. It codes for CASSIRGRASADTQYF.